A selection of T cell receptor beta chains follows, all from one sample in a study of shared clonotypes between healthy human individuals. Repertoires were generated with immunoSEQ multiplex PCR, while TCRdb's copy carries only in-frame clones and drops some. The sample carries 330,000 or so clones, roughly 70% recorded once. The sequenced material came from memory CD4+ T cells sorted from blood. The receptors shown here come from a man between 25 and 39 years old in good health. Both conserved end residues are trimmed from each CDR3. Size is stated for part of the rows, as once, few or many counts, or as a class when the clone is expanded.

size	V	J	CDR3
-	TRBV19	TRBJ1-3	ASSIQSGNTIY
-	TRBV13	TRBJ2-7	ASSLGPDAYEQY
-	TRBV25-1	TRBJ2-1	ASARRDEQF
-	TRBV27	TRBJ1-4	ATRRGGAGEKLF
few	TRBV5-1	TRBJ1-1	ASSLLGQGVQSAF
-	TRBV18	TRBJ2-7	ASSKGRGSYEQY
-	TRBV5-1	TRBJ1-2	ASSLGPGYT
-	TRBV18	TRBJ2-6	ARSPAGTGGLSGANVLT
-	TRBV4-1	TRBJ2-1	ASSLGTSGRVEQF
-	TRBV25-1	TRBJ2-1	ASSESLGLADSYNEQF
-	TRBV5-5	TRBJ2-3	ASGLAGSTDTQY
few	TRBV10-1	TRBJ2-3	ASSVGGGSTDTQY
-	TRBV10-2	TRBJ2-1	ASSEIIYEQF
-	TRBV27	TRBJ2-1	ASSLSDRVYNEQF
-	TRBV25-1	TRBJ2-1	ASSETRNEQF
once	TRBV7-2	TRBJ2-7	ASSAGLVPYEQY
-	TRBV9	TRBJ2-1	ASSAQLAGGHNEQF
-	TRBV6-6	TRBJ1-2	ASSSEGYGYT
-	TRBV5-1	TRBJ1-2	ASSLATVGGYT
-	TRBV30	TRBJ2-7	AWSQGLVFYEQY
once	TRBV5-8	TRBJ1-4	ASSSAKWTGEKLF
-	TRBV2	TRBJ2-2	ASSAMNRGRAGELF
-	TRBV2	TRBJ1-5	ASSEGQGEQPQH
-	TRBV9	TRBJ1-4	ASSPRQGSNEKLF
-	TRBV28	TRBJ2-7	ASSSTRQGLGEY
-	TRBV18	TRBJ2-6	ASSPGTGSSGANVLT
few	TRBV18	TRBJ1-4	ASSREGPREKLF
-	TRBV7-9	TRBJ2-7	ASSSRTTLRTYEQY
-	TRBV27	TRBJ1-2	ASSLIAGGYGYT
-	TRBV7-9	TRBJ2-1	ASSNWDRADEQF
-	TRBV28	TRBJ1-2	ASRGTGLNGYT
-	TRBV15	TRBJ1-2	ATSSRQGGYT
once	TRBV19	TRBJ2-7	ASSRNRDTSQQY
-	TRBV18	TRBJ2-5	ASSGTSGETQY
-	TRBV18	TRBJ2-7	ASSPLDGNGEQY
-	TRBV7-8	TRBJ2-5	ASSLVAHGTQETQY
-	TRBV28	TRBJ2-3	ASSRNPTDTQY
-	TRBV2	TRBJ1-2	ASSRIGQGREGYT
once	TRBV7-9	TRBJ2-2	ASSLDGRRTGELF
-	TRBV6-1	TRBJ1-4	ASRQGAGEKLF
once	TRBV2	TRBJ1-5	ASSDGVSNQPQH
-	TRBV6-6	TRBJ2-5	ASTHRGEYETQY